This record concerns one T cell receptor (beta chain) sequence. This clonotype appeared many times. It lacks a known antigen. Base-call qualities are not available, and no considerably larger clone is one nucleotide away. Systemically healthy Caucasian individuals from Russia, some 36 in total and aged about 6 to 90 years, were included as donors. Ten milliliters of peripheral blood were drawn from each donor into EDTA-treated Vacutainer tubes. Ficoll-Paque density-gradient centrifugation was used to isolate PBMCs, with at least 6.5 million obtained per sample. Trizol reagent was used to extract total RNA from PBMCs, with at least 6 micrograms per sample. For every donor, flow cytometry on a PBMC aliquot measured the percentage of naive CD45RAhigh/CD27high T cells. The sample belongs to a study of blood T cells in healthy people across ages (dated by TCRdb to the mid-2010s). About the study as a whole: In model experiments, template switching captured roughly one uniquely barcoded TCR beta cDNA molecule for every two T cells. Using the same blood draw, the study looked at two additional independent replicas of 1 million unique cDNA reads for two donors, one aged 18 to 29 and the other aged 80 or older. To avoid experimental bias, donors of different ages were spread randomly across the sequencing lanes. The donors were split into four age groups: young (average 16 years), middle-aged (roughly 40), aged (over 55) and long-lived (over 75). Using deep sequencing normalized with unique cDNA molecular identifiers, the study measured how TCR beta repertoire diversity changes with age. Summary of the overall study and its limitations: Donor CMV infection status was unknown, potentially confounding age-related changes in expanded clonotypes. Estimates of total diversity based on one million sequenced T cells were regarded as lower bounds and as underestimates. Observed TCR beta diversity per million T cells fell roughly linearly with age, and a significant reduction was already apparent by age approximately 41. Since profiling was done on bulk unsorted PBMCs, naive and antigen-experienced compartments could not be conclusively compared. Compared with the aged group, more naive CD4+ T cells, fewer expanded clones and increased TCR diversity were shown by the long-lived group, suggesting age selection. There was a strong correlation between observed TCR beta diversity and the percentage of naive T cells measured by flow cytometry.

V is shortened by 8 bases, J by 0 bases, and the region joining them spans 14 bases. CDR1 and CDR2, looked up from the germline V gene (reference sequence), are WNHNN and SYGVQD. The CDR3 spans 14 residues, from the cysteine through the phenylalanine. The entry retains the CDR3 DNA only, 42 bases that are in frame from base 1. Library preparation used 5' RACE. This sample was sequenced with an Illumina HiSeq 2500. The second PCR ran for about 6 to 11 cycles and used a J-beta primer mix along with a sample-barcoded 5' primer. Each TCR beta cDNA molecule received a unique molecular identifier from a template-switch 5' adaptor carrying 12 random nucleotides. Each sample yielded at least 2.5 million CDR3-containing paired-end reads. All of the RNA was converted into first-strand cDNA using the Mint cDNA synthesis kit, with a TRBC-specific oligonucleotide serving as the primer. Following uracil-DNA glycosylase treatment, all cDNA underwent a first 18-cycle PCR with the universal primers M1SS and BC2_uni_R. As for the original processing: Each sample was normalized by randomly selecting 1 million high-quality reads, each carrying a distinct molecular identifier. Instead of being binned into consensus sequences, reads that shared molecular identifiers were thrown out. MiTCR, set to a Q25 quality threshold and the strictest error-elimination algorithm, was used for CDR3 identification, clonotype clustering and error correction. Lower-bound total TCR beta diversity was estimated with a nonparametric unseen species model using Euler transformation. Using fastp trimming at Q25 and MiXCR clonotype assembly, TCRdb reanalyzed the public sequencing data and kept in-frame beta chains. CDR3 protein duplicates are merged, each entry listing the most common genes and DNA. The V and J calls were determined by TCRdb, not by the authors. In all, the sample holds around 900,000 distinct CDR3 sequences, and around 26% of those were seen once. The ten largest clones take up 15% to 20% of the sample.

This TCR came from a woman of 80 years or more in good health. The specimen was blood. The chain employs TRBV10-1 and TRBJ2-7; the D gene is possibly TRBD1, with 5 bases matching. The DNA reads TGCGCCAGCTTACCGACAGCTAGCTCCTACGAGCAGTACTTC. Translated, it reads CASLPTASSYEQYF.